This T cell receptor beta chain is from a study of T-cell reconstitution after alpha-beta-depleted transplantation in children. Study observations and caveats: High day-60 TCRbeta diversity in some patients came from surviving recipient T cells and thymic progenitors. Several hundred graft clones that had expanded were reportedly the source of alpha-beta T cells about two months after transplant. One year post-transplant, T-cell counts and diversity were largely derived from T cells produced anew.

It was with unique molecular identifiers that the TCRbeta library was prepared. TCRdb called the PCR reads again in MiXCR, with one record for every CDR3 protein. The sample includes roughly 250,000 distinct CDR3 sequences, 8.2% seen only once; the top ten take under 8%. The CDR3 contains 16 residues. CDR1 is MGHRA, CDR2 YSYEKL, per germline. The germline V and J ends were trimmed by 1 base and 0 bases, with 13 bases remaining between them. The sample holds many counts of this clonotype. Its specificity is unknown. The rearrangement links TRBV4-1 to TRBJ2-7; the D gene is possibly TRBD2 (5 bases). The sequencing here drew on PBMCs, mostly from graft donor cells, taken 180 days after TCRalphabeta/CD19-depleted stem cell transplant. The TCR originated in a male patient aged 10 to 17 who had a stem cell transplant for acute lymphoblastic leukemia, so the T cells may come from the graft donor. The CDR3 spells CASSQGGGEGSYEQYF. The CDR3 DNA is TGCGCCAGCAGCCAAGGAGGCGGTGAGGGCTCCTACGAGCAGTACTTC.